These 14 T cell receptor beta chains share one sample of origin, sequenced in a study of shared clonotypes between healthy human individuals. Assay: immunoSEQ multiplex PCR; the TCRdb copy retains only in-frame clones and omits some. Counted here are roughly 330,000 clones, about 74% occurring once; the ten biggest clones make up about 9.4%. The sequencing sample was made of memory CD4+ T cells sorted from blood. The subset here: CD45RA-negative fraction. These TCRs come from a man between 25 and 39 years old in good health.

The genes are TRBV7-7 and TRBJ2-2; 9 positions match TRBD2. With 1 base clipped from V and 5 bases from J, the junction kept 2 bases outside the gene matches. The CDR3 loop spans 15 amino acids. The germline V gene encodes CDR1 SSHAT and CDR2 FNYEAQ (reference sequence). The CDR3 is CASSLGLAGTGELFF. The CDR3 DNA sequence: TGTGCCAGCAGCTTAGGGCTAGCGGGAACCGGGGAGCTGTTTTTT.

The chain uses TRBV27 and TRBJ2-1; no reliable D call. Germline V gene sequence: CDR1 MNHEY, CDR2 SMNVEV (reference sequence). The CDR3 spans 13 residues. V lost 6 bases, J lost 5 bases, and 11 bases lay in between. CDR3 DNA sequence: TGTGCCAGCAGCACCCTCATGAACAATGAGCAGTTCTTC. It specifies CASSTLMNNEQFF.

The genes are TRBV7-8 and TRBJ2-1; the D gene is possibly TRBD2 (6 bases). The CDR3 is 15 residues long. V was shortened by 5 bases and J by 0 bases, with 11 bases between the two germline ends. CDR1 SGHVS and CDR2 FQNEAQ come from the germline V gene. The DNA of the CDR3 is TGTGCCAGCAGCCGGGGACTCTTCTCCTACAATGAGCAGTTCTTC. It specifies CASSRGLFSYNEQFF. Full variable domain (missing parts from reference TRBV7-8 and TRBJ2-1): GAGVSQSPRYKVAKRGQDVALRCDPISGHVSLFWYQQALGQGPEFLTYFQNEAQLDKSGLPSDRFFAERPEGSVSTLKIQRTQQEDSAVYLCASSRGLFSYNEQFFGPGTRLTVL.

The V gene is TRBV28, the J gene TRBJ2-7, with TRBD2 matching over 9 bases. J was trimmed by 7 bases and V by 5 bases; bases with no gene match: 9. The CDR3 covers 14 residues. The germline CDR1 and CDR2 sequences are MDHEN and SYDVKM. The CDR3 DNA reads TGTGCCAGCAGTGGCGGGGGGGCTGCTAGGGAGCAGTACTTC. It specifies CASSGGGAAREQYF.

The chain combines TRBV5-1 with TRBJ2-2; D might be TRBD1 (6 bases). Germline V gene sequence: CDR1 SGHRS, CDR2 YFSETQ. Trimming took off 4 bases at V and 7 bases at J, with 11 bases between the two ends. CDR3 length: 13 residues. The CDR3 DNA reads TGCGCCAGCAGCCCCCAGGGGATCGGGGAGCTGTTTTTT. Translating it yields CASSPQGIGELFF.

This clone was recorded many times. The chain has TRBV5-4 and TRBJ2-1; a weak D match, TRBD1 (5 bases). This CDR3 comprises 14 residues. Per germline, CDR1 SGHNT and CDR2 YYREEE (reference sequence). V was clipped by 6 bases and J by 5 bases, with 15 bases between them. CDR3 residues: CASNQQGTHNEQFF. CDR3 sequence (DNA): TGTGCCAGCAACCAGCAGGGTACCCACAATGAGCAGTTCTTC.

The rearrangement links TRBV11-2 to TRBJ2-5, with TRBD2 matching 7 bases. In germline, CDR1 is SGHAT, CDR2 FQNNGV. The CDR3 runs to 14 residues. With V trimmed by 6 bases and J by 2 bases, 6 bases remained unmatched. CDR3 sequence (DNA): TGTGCCAGCAGTGCTAGCGGCGGACAAGAGACCCAGTACTTC. It encodes CASSASGGQETQYF. The full variable domain, with the rest looked up from reference TRBV11-2 and TRBJ2-5, is EAGVAQSPRYKIIEKRQSVAFWCNPISGHATLYWYQQILGQGPKLLIQFQNNGVVDDSQLPKDRFSAERLKGVDSTLKIQPAKLEDSAVYLCASSASGGQETQYFGPGTRLLVL.

This clone occurred once. The J gene is TRBJ2-5, the V gene TRBV5-1; unclear D gene. V was pared by 2 bases and J by 5 bases, with 10 bases between. Per germline, CDR1 SGHRS and CDR2 YFSETQ. The CDR3 extends over 13 amino acids. This chain's CDR3 is CASSFLDTETQYF. In DNA, the CDR3 is TGCGCCAGCAGCTTTCTAGATACGGAGACCCAGTACTTC. Based on the CDR3 plus reference TRBV5-1 and TRBJ2-5, the full variable domain is KAGVTQTPRYLIKTRGQQVTLSCSPISGHRSVSWYQQTPGQGLQFLFEYFSETQRNKGNFPGRFSGRQFSNSRSEMNVSTLELGDSALYLCASSFLDTETQYFGPGTRLLVL.

The chain links TRBV7-9 to TRBJ2-3; D may correspond to TRBD1 or TRBD2 (5 bases each). Germline assignment: CDR1 SEHNR and CDR2 FQNEAQ (reference sequence). V lost 8 bases, J lost 0 bases, and 15 bases lay in between. The CDR3 is 15 residues long. The CDR3 region is CASRPGTASTDTQYF. The CDR3 nucleotides read TGTGCCAGCCGCCCCGGGACGGCAAGCACAGATACGCAGTATTTT. Variable domain in full (rest from reference TRBV7-9 and TRBJ2-3): DTGVSQNPRHKITKRGQNVTFRCDPISEHNRLYWYRQTLGQGPEFLTYFQNEAQLEKSRLLSDRFSAERPKGSFSTLEIQRTEQGDSAMYLCASRPGTASTDTQYFGPGTRLTVL.

The chain is built from TRBV7-2 and TRBJ1-5; D unresolved. V was cut by 6 bases and J by 3 bases, with 12 bases left in between. CDR1 and CDR2 from the germline V gene are SGHTA and FQGNSA. The CDR3 runs to 14 residues. This chain's CDR3 is CASSYGPDNQPQHF. In DNA, the CDR3 is TGTGCCAGCAGTTACGGGCCTGACAATCAGCCCCAGCATTTT.

The V gene is TRBV10-3, the J gene TRBJ1-2; D may be TRBD1 (6 bases). The CDR3 has 12 amino acids. The V gene's germline CDR1 is ENHRY and CDR2 SYGVKD. Deletions cut 8 bases from V and 3 bases from J, with 10 bases between. The CDR3, as DNA: TGTGCCATCCGGGACATTTACTATGGCTACACCTTC. It encodes CAIRDIYYGYTF.

The chain has TRBV7-9 and TRBJ2-1; D is perhaps TRBD2 (6 bases). Trimming left V 5 bases short and J 6 bases short, with 17 bases between. CDR1 and CDR2 from the germline V gene are SEHNR and FQNEAQ (reference sequence). The CDR3 totals 15 residues. The CDR3 region is CASSPSPTSINEQFF. The CDR3 bases are TGTGCCAGCAGCCCATCCCCAACTAGCATCAATGAGCAGTTCTTC.

The chain couples TRBV28 to TRBJ2-1; 7 nucleotides match TRBD2. V lost 5 bases, J lost 6 bases, and 13 bases stayed unmatched. The CDR3 length is 16 residues. Germline V lookup: CDR1 MDHEN, CDR2 SYDVKM. The CDR3 is CASSPPLSGRANEQFF. The CDR3 DNA sequence: TGTGCCAGCAGTCCCCCACTATCGGGGAGGGCCAATGAGCAGTTCTTC.

The chain has TRBV10-1 and TRBJ2-7; 9 nucleotides line up with TRBD2. The CDR3 is 19 residues long. CDR1 is WNHNN, CDR2 SYGVQD, per germline (reference sequence). V gave up 3 bases and J gave up 1 base; unmatched junction bases: 16. This CDR3 reads CASSDQIGLAGRNSYEQYF. The CDR3 region has the DNA TGCGCCAGCAGTGACCAGATCGGCCTAGCGGGACGGAATTCCTACGAGCAGTACTTC.